Presented here are 4 T cell receptor beta chains from one specimen sequenced in a study of technical replicates of blood from a handful of donors. The assay was immunoSEQ multiplex PCR, and TCRdb's table has in-frame clones only and misses some. Seen here are 80,000 to 100,000 clones, 95% observed once, and the top ten hold just over 0.2%. The specimen was T cells isolated from PBMCs. These receptors all stem from a human donor in good health.

The chain is built from TRBV7-9 and TRBJ1-2; 8 nucleotides match TRBD1. The CDR3 extends over 13 amino acids. Germline values: CDR1 SEHNR, CDR2 FQNEAQ (reference sequence). V dropped 6 bases and J dropped 5; count of bases not matched to a gene: 5. CDR3 nucleotides: TGTGCCAGCAGTGGGCAGGGGGCATATGGCTACACCTTC. This translates into CASSGQGAYGYTF.

The chain links TRBV7-9 to TRBJ2-3; the D gene is possibly TRBD1 (6 bases). With 2 bases removed from V and 1 base from J, the gap between germline ends came to 13 bases. CDR1 and CDR2 from the germline V gene are SEHNR and FQNEAQ (reference sequence). CDR3 length: 16 residues. The DNA for the CDR3 is TGTGCCAGCAGCTTACGGGGCAGGGGTGGCACAGATACGCAGTATTTT. Protein: CASSLRGRGGTDTQYF.

V gene TRBV14 combines with J gene TRBJ1-2; D is undetermined. Trimming cost V 3 bases and J 7 bases, with 12 bases left between them. This CDR3 spans 13 amino acids. CDR1 is SGHDN and CDR2 is FVKESK in the germline V gene. CDR3 coding DNA: TGTGCCAGCAGCCAGTACGAGGATCCTGGCTACACCTTC. This gives the protein CASSQYEDPGYTF.

This clone was observed a single time. This chain uses TRBV9 with TRBJ1-3; D is unclear. The CDR3 is 13 residues long. V was cut by 5 bases and J by 4 bases, with 10 bases left in between. CDR1 and CDR2 from the germline V gene are SGDLS and YYNGEE. CDR3 region: CASRSSSGNTIYF. For the CDR3, the DNA is TGTGCCAGCAGAAGTAGTTCCGGAAACACCATATATTTT.